This T cell receptor beta chain was profiled in a study of shared clonotypes between healthy human individuals. The protocol was immunoSEQ multiplex PCR, while the TCRdb copy is restricted to in-frame clones and leaves out a portion. This sample yields more than 1,200,000 clones, of which about 98.5% are seen a single time; approximately 0.38% belongs to the top ten. As for this clone: Its antigen is not known.

The study's findings and limits: The donor pool, a small one, limited the genetic and exposure-history diversity represented. Sampling covered nothing but blood. Tissue TCR repertoires likely differ from those found in blood. Generally, naive subsets (rather than memory subsets) showed larger estimated richness.

Germline values: CDR1 MDHEN, CDR2 SYDVKM. Trimming took off 6 bases at V and 0 bases at J, with 12 bases between the two ends. CDR3 length equals 14 residues. Memory CD4+ cells were the fraction left after CD45RA+ naive selection. The receptor comes from a young man in good health. The genes are TRBV28 and TRBJ2-7, with D tentatively TRBD2 (6 bases). The source material was naive CD4+ T cells sorted from blood. Regarding subset: CD45RA+ positively selected. The CDR3 DNA reads as TGTGCCAGCAGGCTTAGCGGTTCCTCCTACGAGCAGTACTTC. It specifies CASRLSGSSYEQYF.